Presented here are 17 T cell receptor beta chains from one specimen sequenced in a study of beta chain features in type 1 diabetes. Investigators reverse transcribed all isolated RNA, so they sequenced expressed TCRB transcripts. The protocol was immunoSEQ multiplex PCR, while the TCRdb copy is restricted to in-frame clones and leaves out a portion. The data hold around 300,000 clones, with approximately 10% observed a single time. Source material: naive CD4+ T cells from blood. The receptors stem from a woman in her twenties or thirties in good health.

J is TRBJ2-1 and V is TRBV10-3; the match to TRBD2 covers 13 bases. Unmatched junction bases numbered 6, after V lost 2 bases and J lost 8 bases. The CDR3 contains 16 residues. Germline values: CDR1 ENHRY, CDR2 SYGVKD. The CDR3 here is CAISETEGLAGHEQFF. CDR3 coding DNA: TGTGCCATCAGTGAGACGGAGGGACTAGCGGGACATGAGCAGTTCTTC.

The chain couples TRBV9 to TRBJ2-7; 7 nucleotides agree with TRBD1. Germline-derived CDR1 and CDR2 are SGDLS and YYNGEE. Losses at the gene ends were 4 bases for V and 0 bases for J; bases not matched to a gene: 4. This CDR3 spans 14 amino acids. The CDR3 nucleotides read TGTGCCAGCAGCTCAGGGGGTAACTCCTACGAGCAGTACTTC. As protein: CASSSGGNSYEQYF.

The rearrangement uses TRBV4-2 and TRBJ1-3; 7 nucleotides align to TRBD1. Germline V gives CDR1 LGHNA, CDR2 YNFKEQ. Trimming at V came to 4 bases and at J to 4 bases, leaving 4 bases not matched to a gene. The CDR3 runs 14 residues. The CDR3 nucleotides are TGTGCCAGCAGCCCCACAGGGGAGGGAAACACCATATATTTT. This gives the protein CASSPTGEGNTIYF.

This clone has more than one count but fewer than ten. V usage is TRBV5-1 and J usage is TRBJ2-7; maybe TRBD2 (6 bases). Germline V lookup: CDR1 SGHRS, CDR2 YFSETQ. This CDR3 is built from 19 residues. Trimming took off 2 bases at V and 0 bases at J, with 24 bases between the two ends. CDR3 sequence: CASSFTGGTGYPSSYEQYF. The CDR3 DNA reads TGCGCCAGCAGCTTCACTGGTGGGACTGGATACCCAAGCTCCTACGAGCAGTACTTC.

The chain joins TRBV2 to TRBJ2-1, with D possibly matching TRBD1 (6 bases). The CDR3 runs to 13 residues. CDR1 is SNHLY and CDR2 is FYNNEI in the germline V gene. The V end lost 7 bases, the J end lost 8 bases, and 15 bases lay between the germline ends. The CDR3 region has the DNA TGTGCCAGCACAGGCAGGGGATTCGATGAGCAGTTCTTC. Translation: CASTGRGFDEQFF.

The chain is built from TRBV5-6 and TRBJ1-2; the match to TRBD1 covers 7 bases. The germline V gene encodes CDR1 SGHDT and CDR2 YYEEEE. Trimming removed 0 bases from V and 5 bases from J; junction bases left unmatched: 7. This CDR3 spans 15 amino acids. This CDR3 reads CASSLASNRGYGYTF. CDR3 nucleotide sequence: TGTGCCAGCAGCTTGGCATCCAACAGGGGTTATGGCTACACCTTC.

This chain connects TRBV2 to TRBJ1-2; TRBD1 might be the D (5 bases). V lost 5 bases, J lost 7 bases, and 14 bases lay in between. The germline V gene has CDR1 SNHLY and CDR2 FYNNEI. This CDR3 is built from 13 residues. This chain's CDR3 is CASSRLGGSGYTF. Written as DNA, the CDR3 is TGTGCCAGCAGTCGTCTGGGGGGGAGTGGCTACACCTTC.

The V call is TRBV5-1, the J call TRBJ2-7; 7 positions agree with TRBD1. V gave up 4 bases and J gave up 1 base; unmatched junction bases: 8. The CDR3 totals 15 residues. Germline values: CDR1 SGHRS, CDR2 YFSETQ. This CDR3 is CASSLGMGQSYEQYF. CDR3 nucleotide sequence: TGCGCCAGCAGCCTAGGTATGGGACAGTCCTACGAGCAGTACTTC.

The rearrangement links TRBV2 to TRBJ1-4, with D possibly matching TRBD1 (6 bases). Per germline, CDR1 SNHLY and CDR2 FYNNEI. Trimming took 4 bases from V and 3 from J, leaving 9 bases between them. CDR3 size: 14 residues. The CDR3 loop is CASSGTVSNEKLFF. CDR3 DNA: TGTGCCAGCAGTGGGACAGTGTCTAATGAAAAACTGTTTTTT.

The chain combines TRBV28 with TRBJ2-4; 7 bases fit TRBD1. The CDR3 consists of 14 residues. The germline V gene encodes CDR1 MDHEN and CDR2 SYDVKM. V lost 2 bases, J lost 7 bases, and 5 bases stayed unmatched. CDR3 coding DNA: TGTGCCAGCAGTTTAGGAACAGGGGTCAACATTCAGTACTTC. Amino acid sequence: CASSLGTGVNIQYF.

The gene calls are TRBV11-2 and TRBJ2-1, with a tentative D call TRBD1 (5 bases). The V end lost 0 bases, the J end lost 5 bases, and 14 bases lay between the germline ends. Germline CDR1 reads SGHAT; CDR2 reads FQNNGV. The CDR3 consists of 16 residues. The chain's CDR3 is CASSLEPGWSNNEQFF. CDR3 nucleotides: TGTGCCAGCAGCTTAGAGCCAGGGTGGTCCAACAATGAGCAGTTCTTC.

This clone was recorded a few times. V is TRBV21-1 and J is TRBJ1-4. TRBV21-1 is deemed a pseudogene. The CDR3 consists of 15 residues. CDR3 nucleotide sequence: TGTGCCAGCAGCACCCGGTCCGGGGTTGATGAAAAACTGTTTTTT. Amino acid sequence: CASSTRSGVDEKLFF.

The chain employs TRBV9 and TRBJ2-3; 11 positions agree with TRBD2. Trimming removed 7 bases from V and 0 bases from J; junction bases left unmatched: 4. This CDR3 spans 15 amino acids. Germline CDR1 SGDLS, CDR2 YYNGEE. The CDR3 DNA reads as TGTGCCAGCGCCCGGACTAGCGGGAGCACAGATACGCAGTATTTT. Its translation: CASARTSGSTDTQYF.

In its sample, this clone was seen a few times. The chain combines TRBV19 with TRBJ1-2, with D maybe TRBD1 (6 bases). V was cut by 11 bases and J by 0 bases, with 34 bases left in between. This CDR3 is 20 amino acids long. CDR1 and CDR2 from the germline V gene are LNHDA and SQIVND (reference sequence). CDR3 region: CAAKQGHRVHPRGTNYGYTF. CDR3 coding DNA: TGTGCCGCAAAACAGGGACACCGTGTCCACCCGAGGGGAACTAACTATGGCTACACCTTC.

V is TRBV18 and J is TRBJ1-4; perhaps TRBD1 as D (6 bases). Germline CDR1 reads KGHSH; CDR2 reads LQKENI. V was pared by 3 bases and J by 1 base, with 9 bases between. This CDR3 spans 15 amino acids. The CDR3 spells CASSPDRLTNEKLFF. The DNA of the CDR3 is TGTGCCAGCTCACCGGACAGACTAACTAATGAAAAACTGTTTTTT.

The chain employs TRBV7-3 and TRBJ1-2; maybe TRBD1 (5 bases). The germline V gene encodes CDR1 SGHTA and CDR2 FQGTGA. This CDR3 has 13 residues. Trimming removed 5 bases at V and 6 bases at J, with 13 bases between. CDR3: CASSPSGTNGYTF. The CDR3 DNA reads as TGTGCCAGCAGCCCCTCCGGGACTAATGGCTACACCTTC.

The V gene is TRBV7-3, the J gene TRBJ1-3; D possibly corresponds to TRBD1 (5 bases). The length of the CDR3 is 14 residues. The germline V gene encodes CDR1 SGHTA and CDR2 FQGTGA. Deletions cut 4 bases from V and 0 bases from J, with 7 bases between. The chain's CDR3 is CASSSTGSGNTIYF. DNA for the CDR3: TGTGCCAGCAGCTCCACAGGCTCTGGAAACACCATATATTTT. Full variable domain (missing parts from reference TRBV7-3 and TRBJ1-3): GAGVSQTPSNKVTEKGKYVELRCDPISGHTALYWYRQSLGQGPEFLIYFQGTGAADDSGLPNDRFFAVRPEGSVSTLKIQRTERGDSAVYLCASSSTGSGNTIYFGEGSWLTVV.